This T cell receptor beta chain was captured by sequencing in a study of lung T cells in sarcoidosis with Löfgren's syndrome. TCRdb called the reads again in MiXCR, with one record for every CDR3 protein. This sample has about 63,000 distinct CDR3 sequences, with 20% to 25% found just once. By share, this clonotype ranks as medium-sized. Sequencing input: CD4+ T cells from PBMCs. The clonotype originates from a human donor with sarcoidosis (Löfgren's syndrome or another form), or a control subject (not recorded which).

This CDR3 is CASSYSAGQGLASKELFF. CDR3 nucleotides: TGTGCCAGCAGTTACTCAGCGGGACAGGGGTTGGCGTCGAAGGAGCTGTTTTTT. This chain joins TRBV6-6 and TRBJ2-2; 10 bases agree with TRBD1. CDR3 length: 18 residues. V lost 0 bases to trimming and J lost 10 bases; unmatched junction nucleotides: 14. The germline CDR1 and CDR2 sequences are MNHNY and SVGAGI (reference sequence).